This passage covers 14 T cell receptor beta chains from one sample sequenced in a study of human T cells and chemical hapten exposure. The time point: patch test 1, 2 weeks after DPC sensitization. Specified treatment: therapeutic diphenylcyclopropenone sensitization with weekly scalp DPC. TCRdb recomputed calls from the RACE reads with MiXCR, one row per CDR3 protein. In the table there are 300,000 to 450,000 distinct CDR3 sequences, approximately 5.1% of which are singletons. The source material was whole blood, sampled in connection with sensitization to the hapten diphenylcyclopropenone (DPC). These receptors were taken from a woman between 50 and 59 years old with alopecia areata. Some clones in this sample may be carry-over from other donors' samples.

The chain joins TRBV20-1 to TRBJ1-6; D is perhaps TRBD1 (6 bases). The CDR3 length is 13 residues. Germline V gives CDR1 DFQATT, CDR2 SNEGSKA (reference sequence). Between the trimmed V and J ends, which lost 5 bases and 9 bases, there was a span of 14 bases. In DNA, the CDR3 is TGCAGTGCTCGAACAGGGCAAGGTTCACCCCTCCACTTT. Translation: CSARTGQGSPLHF.

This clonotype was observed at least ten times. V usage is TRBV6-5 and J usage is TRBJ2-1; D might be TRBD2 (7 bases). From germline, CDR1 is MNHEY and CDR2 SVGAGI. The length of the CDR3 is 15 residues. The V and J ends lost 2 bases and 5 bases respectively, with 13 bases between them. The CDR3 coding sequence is TGTGCCAGCAGTTACGAAGGGGGGGCCAACAATGAGCAGTTCTTC. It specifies CASSYEGGANNEQFF.

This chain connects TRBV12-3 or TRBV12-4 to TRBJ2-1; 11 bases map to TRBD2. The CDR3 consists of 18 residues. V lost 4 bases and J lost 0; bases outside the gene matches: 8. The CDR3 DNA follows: TGTGCCAGCAGTTCCAGGACTAGCGGGTTTATCTCCTACAATGAGCAGTTCTTC. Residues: CASSSRTSGFISYNEQFF.

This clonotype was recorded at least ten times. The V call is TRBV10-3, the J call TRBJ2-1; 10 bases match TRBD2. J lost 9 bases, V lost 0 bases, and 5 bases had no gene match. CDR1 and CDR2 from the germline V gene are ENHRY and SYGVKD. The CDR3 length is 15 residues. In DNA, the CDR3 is TGTGCCATCAGTGAGTCGACCGCTAGCGGGAGTGAGCAGTTCTTC. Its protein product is CAISESTASGSEQFF.

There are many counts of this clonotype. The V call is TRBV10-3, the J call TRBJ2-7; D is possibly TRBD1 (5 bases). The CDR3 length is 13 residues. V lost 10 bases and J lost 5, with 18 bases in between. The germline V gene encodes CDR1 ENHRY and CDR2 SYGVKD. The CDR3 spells CATLKKGLDEQYF. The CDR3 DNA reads TGTGCCACACTGAAGAAGGGGTTGGACGAGCAGTACTTC.

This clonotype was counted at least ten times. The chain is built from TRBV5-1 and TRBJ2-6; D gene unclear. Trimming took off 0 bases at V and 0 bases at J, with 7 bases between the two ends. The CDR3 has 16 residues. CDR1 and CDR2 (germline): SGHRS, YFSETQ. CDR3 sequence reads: CASSLATSSGANVLTF. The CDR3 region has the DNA TGCGCCAGCAGCTTGGCGACAAGCTCTGGGGCCAACGTCCTGACTTTC. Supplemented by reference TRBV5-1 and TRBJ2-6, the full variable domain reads KAGVTQTPRYLIKTRGQQVTLSCSPISGHRSVSWYQQTPGQGLQFLFEYFSETQRNKGNFPGRFSGRQFSNSRSEMNVSTLELGDSALYLCASSLATSSGANVLTFGAGSRLTVL.

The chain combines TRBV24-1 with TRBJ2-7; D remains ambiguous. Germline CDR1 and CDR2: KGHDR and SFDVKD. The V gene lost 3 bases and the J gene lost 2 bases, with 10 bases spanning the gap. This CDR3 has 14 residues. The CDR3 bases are TGTGCCACCAGTGATGGCCTTGACCCCTACGAGCAGTACTTC. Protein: CATSDGLDPYEQYF.

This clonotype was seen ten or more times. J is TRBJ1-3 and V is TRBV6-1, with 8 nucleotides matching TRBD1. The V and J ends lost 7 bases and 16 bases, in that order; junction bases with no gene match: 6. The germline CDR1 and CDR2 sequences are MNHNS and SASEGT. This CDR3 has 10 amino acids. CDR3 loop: CASTQDRVYF. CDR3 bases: TGTGCCAGCACCCAGGACAGGGTGTATTTT.

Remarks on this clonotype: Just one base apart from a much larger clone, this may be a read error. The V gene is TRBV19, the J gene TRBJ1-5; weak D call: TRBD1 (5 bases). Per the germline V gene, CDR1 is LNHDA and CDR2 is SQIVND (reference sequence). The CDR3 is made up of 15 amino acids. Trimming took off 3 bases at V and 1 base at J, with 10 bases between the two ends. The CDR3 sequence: CASSIAGPSNQPQHF. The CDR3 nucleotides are TGTGCCAGTAGTATTGCGGGGCCCAGCAATCAGCCCCAGCATTTT. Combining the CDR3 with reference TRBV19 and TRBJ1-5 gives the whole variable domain DGGITQSPKYLFRKEGQNVTLSCEQNLNHDAMYWYRQDPGQGLRLIYYSQIVNDFQKGDIAEGYSVSREKKESFPLTVTSAQKNPTAFYLCASSIAGPSNQPQHFGDGTRLSIL.

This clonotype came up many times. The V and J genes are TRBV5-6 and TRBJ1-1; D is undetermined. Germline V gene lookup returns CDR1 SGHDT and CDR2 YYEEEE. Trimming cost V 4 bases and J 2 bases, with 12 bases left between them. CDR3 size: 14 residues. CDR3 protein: CASSPAGRNTEAFF. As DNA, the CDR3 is TGTGCCAGCAGCCCCGCTGGGCGTAACACTGAAGCTTTCTTT.

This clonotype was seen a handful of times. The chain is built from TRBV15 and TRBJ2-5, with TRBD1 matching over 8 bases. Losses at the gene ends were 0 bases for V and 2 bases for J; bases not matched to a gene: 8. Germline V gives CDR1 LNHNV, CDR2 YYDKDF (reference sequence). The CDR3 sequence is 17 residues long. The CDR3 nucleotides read TGTGCCACCAGCAGAGATCCCACAGGGGGTCTTCAAGAGACCCAGTACTTC. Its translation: CATSRDPTGGLQETQYF.

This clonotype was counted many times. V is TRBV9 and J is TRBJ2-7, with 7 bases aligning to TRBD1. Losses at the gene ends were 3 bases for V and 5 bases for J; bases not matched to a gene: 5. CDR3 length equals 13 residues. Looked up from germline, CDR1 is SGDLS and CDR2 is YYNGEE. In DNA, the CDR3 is TGTGCCAGCAGCGCGACAGGGTCCAACGAGCAGTACTTC. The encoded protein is CASSATGSNEQYF.

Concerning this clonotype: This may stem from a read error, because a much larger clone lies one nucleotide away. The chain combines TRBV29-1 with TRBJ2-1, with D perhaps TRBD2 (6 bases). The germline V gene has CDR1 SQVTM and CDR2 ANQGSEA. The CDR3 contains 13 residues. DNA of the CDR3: TGCAGCATTGAAATCGGGGGCTACAATGAGCAGTTCTTC. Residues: CSIEIGGYNEQFF.

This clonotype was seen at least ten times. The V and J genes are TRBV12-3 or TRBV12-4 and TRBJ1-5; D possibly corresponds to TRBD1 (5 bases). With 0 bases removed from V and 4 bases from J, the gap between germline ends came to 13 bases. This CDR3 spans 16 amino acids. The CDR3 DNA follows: TGTGCCAGCAGTTTAGCGGGGGGACTGAGGAATCAGCCCCAGCATTTT. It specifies CASSLAGGLRNQPQHF.